This T cell receptor (beta chain) was retrieved from a study of T cell clones after liver transplantation. This CDR3 is built from 14 residues. From germline, CDR1 is SEHNR and CDR2 FQNEAQ (reference sequence). V was trimmed by 4 bases and J by 4 bases, leaving 11 bases between them. The assay was immunoSEQ multiplex PCR, and TCRdb's table has in-frame clones only and misses some. The repertoire includes 9,500 to 10,000 clones, over 55% of them detected once, and roughly 20% sits in the top ten. V and J are TRBV7-9 and TRBJ1-3, with a possible D match to TRBD1 (5 bases). The sample was CD8+ T cells from blood, taken at the roughly 16-month timepoint. The TCR originated in a human patient who received a liver transplant. A share of the T cells may be of graft donor origin. The CDR3 region has the DNA TGTGCCAGCAGCTCGACCGGGACCGGAAACACCATATATTTT. Encoded protein: CASSSTGTGNTIYF.